The 5 T cell receptor beta chains given below trace back to one sample, sequenced in a study of T cell repertoires in cytomegalovirus infection. TCRdb reanalysed the reads using MiXCR and keeps one entry per CDR3 protein. The sample lists 290,000 or so distinct CDR3 sequences; approximately 8.9% were seen once. Sequenced material: PBMCs. These receptors were obtained from a human donor in good health (CMV status not recorded). Some clones in this sample may be carry-over from other donors' samples.

The chain links TRBV20-1 to TRBJ2-7, with D possibly TRBD1 on 6 matching bases. Germline V gene data show CDR1 as DFQATT and CDR2 as SNEGSKA (reference sequence). The CDR3 totals 13 residues. CDR3: CGTGTPDSYEQYF. CDR3 nucleotides: TGCGGTACGGGGACACCTGACTCCTACGAGCAGTACTTC.

This chain connects TRBV20-1 to TRBJ1-1, with no clear D. Germline V gene data show CDR1 as DFQATT and CDR2 as SNEGSKA (reference sequence). V was shortened by 0 bases and J by 5 bases, with 10 bases between the two germline ends. CDR3 size: 13 residues. CDR3 residues: CSAREGHRTEAFF. The CDR3 DNA is TGCAGTGCTAGAGAAGGGCATAGGACTGAAGCTTTCTTT.

This clonotype was seen a handful of times. This chain links TRBV7-9 with TRBJ2-7, with 10 bases lining up with TRBD1. The CDR3 contains 15 residues. Germline CDR1 SEHNR, CDR2 FQNEAQ (reference sequence). Unmatched junction bases numbered 7, after V lost 3 bases and J lost 5 bases. The chain's CDR3 is CASSFTGTGAHEQYF. CDR3 in DNA: TGTGCCAGCAGCTTTACCGGGACAGGGGCACACGAGCAGTACTTC.

This clonotype was counted ten times or more. The V call is TRBV28, the J call TRBJ2-1; no clear D gene. Between the trimmed V and J ends, which lost 7 bases and 1 base, there was a span of 11 bases. CDR1 and CDR2 from the germline V gene are MDHEN and SYDVKM. The CDR3 has 14 amino acids. The CDR3 reads CASMRGMSYNEQFF. For the CDR3, the DNA is TGTGCCAGCATGAGAGGAATGTCCTACAATGAGCAGTTCTTC.

This clonotype was detected a few times. V usage is TRBV11-2 and J usage is TRBJ2-1; D call uncertain. V was trimmed by 1 base and J by 3 bases, leaving 19 bases between them. This CDR3 contains 18 residues. Germline CDR1 SGHAT, CDR2 FQNNGV. The CDR3 protein is CASSLVRAASDLYNEQFF. The CDR3 DNA reads TGTGCCAGCAGCTTAGTTCGGGCAGCCTCAGACCTCTACAATGAGCAGTTCTTC.